A single sample gave rise to the 12 T cell receptor beta chains below, sequenced in a study of T-cell memory formation after mild COVID-19. TCRdb recomputed calls from the 5' RACE reads with MiXCR, one row per CDR3 protein. The sample contains 250,000 to 350,000 distinct CDR3 sequences, 15% to 20% of which appear only once. Sequenced material: PBMCs or a T cell subset sorted from them (not recorded which). The receptors derive from a man between 18 and 35 years old who had mild COVID-19 (a few samples of this study predate the infection). Cell type and time point are not known.

This clonotype showed up just a few times. The chain joins TRBV5-8 to TRBJ2-7; 7 nucleotides align to TRBD1. This CDR3 region has 15 residues. The germline CDR1 and CDR2 sequences are SGHTS and YDEGEE. Unmatched junction bases numbered 8, after V lost 5 bases and J lost 0 bases. CDR3 in amino acids: CASREFGTVSYEQYF. For the CDR3, the DNA is TGTGCCAGCAGGGAATTCGGGACAGTCTCCTACGAGCAGTACTTC. The full variable domain, in which reference TRBV5-8 and TRBJ2-7 provide the parts outside the CDR3, is EAGVTQSPTHLIKTRGQQATLRCSPISGHTSVYWYQQALGLGLQFLLWYDEGEERNRGNFPPRFSGRQFPNYSSELNVNALELEDSALYLCASREFGTVSYEQYFGPGTRLTVT.

This clonotype occurred many times. In DNA form, the CDR3 reads TGTGCCAGCAGCTTAGTCCCAGCGGGGGTGGTAGATACGCAGTATTTT. It codes for CASSLVPAGVVDTQYF. The chain has TRBV7-9 and TRBJ2-3; 8 positions match TRBD2. Germline-derived CDR1 and CDR2 are SEHNR and FQNEAQ (reference sequence). This CDR3 comprises 16 residues. V lost 1 base, J lost 5 bases, and 8 bases stayed unmatched.

The rearrangement links TRBV20-1 to TRBJ2-5; D is ambiguous. The CDR3 contains 15 residues. Germline CDR1 DFQATT, CDR2 SNEGSKA (reference sequence). V was clipped by 6 bases and J by 5 bases, with 22 bases between them. In nucleotides, the CDR3 is TGCAGTGCCAAAGCCCGTCCCCGCCATAGCGAGACCCAGTACTTC. This sequence encodes CSAKARPRHSETQYF.

The chain combines TRBV6-2 or TRBV6-3 with TRBJ2-1; no firm D call. The germline CDR1 and CDR2 sequences are MNHEY and SVGEGT. The CDR3 runs to 14 residues. The V gene lost 4 bases and the J gene lost 8 bases, with 15 bases spanning the gap. The CDR3 protein is CASSSSYGVYEQFF. The CDR3 DNA is TGTGCCAGCAGTTCTTCCTACGGTGTGTATGAGCAGTTCTTC.

The CDR3: CASSKDRGFDGYTF. CDR3 coding DNA: TGTGCCAGCAGCAAGGACAGGGGATTTGATGGCTACACCTTC. This chain links TRBV12-3 or TRBV12-4 with TRBJ1-2, with 9 bases fitting TRBD1. V lost 6 bases and J lost 6; bases outside the gene matches: 8. This CDR3 spans 14 amino acids.

The sample holds a few counts of this clonotype. The chain couples TRBV5-1 to TRBJ2-2; D unresolved. The CDR3 has 16 residues. Trimming removed 4 bases at V and 3 bases at J, with 16 bases between. Germline CDR1 is SGHRS and CDR2 is YFSETQ. The CDR3 sequence: CASSPLENGYTGELFF. The CDR3, as DNA: TGCGCCAGCAGCCCCCTCGAGAACGGGTACACCGGGGAGCTGTTTTTT.

This clonotype showed up just a few times. The chain is built from TRBV4-2 and TRBJ1-6; 7 bases are a match to TRBD1. The CDR3 spans 15 residues. The V gene's germline CDR1 is LGHNA and CDR2 YNFKEQ. With 4 bases clipped from V and 8 bases from J, the junction kept 8 bases outside the gene matches. The CDR3 protein is CASSLRRQGDSPLHF. CDR3 bases: TGTGCCAGCAGCCTTCGACGACAGGGAGATTCACCCCTCCACTTT.

A few counts support this clonotype. This chain links TRBV5-1 with TRBJ1-1, with D uncertain. Per germline, CDR1 SGHRS and CDR2 YFSETQ. Deletions cut 4 bases from V and 6 bases from J, with 7 bases between. This CDR3 has 11 amino acids. The CDR3 is CASSLGAEAFF. As DNA, the CDR3 is TGCGCCAGCAGCCTTGGGGCTGAAGCTTTCTTT.

The sample holds a few counts of this clonotype. The J gene is TRBJ2-1, the V gene TRBV7-2; D possibly corresponds to TRBD2 (5 bases). Germline V gene lookup returns CDR1 SGHTA and CDR2 FQGNSA. This CDR3 has 14 residues. The ends were cut back, 0 bases at V and 9 bases at J, with 12 bases in the middle. CDR3 region: CASSLALRAGEQFF. DNA for the CDR3: TGTGCCAGCAGCTTAGCGCTAAGGGCGGGTGAGCAGTTCTTC.

The table lists this clonotype with a few counts. The chain carries TRBV4-2 and TRBJ2-7; 12 nucleotides align to TRBD2. The CDR3 is 17 residues long. V was clipped by 0 bases and J by 2 bases; unmatched bases: 5. Germline CDR1 reads LGHNA; CDR2 reads YNFKEQ. The CDR3 sequence: CASSQDWTSGKTYEQYF. The CDR3 bases are TGTGCCAGCAGCCAAGATTGGACTAGCGGGAAGACCTACGAGCAGTACTTC.

CDR3 amino acids: CASSNPGHNYYGYTF. The DNA for the CDR3 is TGTGCCAGTAGCAATCCGGGACATAATTACTATGGCTACACCTTC. The V call is TRBV19, the J call TRBJ1-2, with D possibly matching TRBD1 (6 bases). Germline CDR1 reads LNHDA; CDR2 reads SQIVND (reference sequence). V lost 6 bases and J 3 bases, leaving 17 bases between the germline ends. This CDR3 spans 15 amino acids.

V gene TRBV29-1 combines with J gene TRBJ2-1, with D tentatively TRBD2 (6 bases). CDR1 is SQVTM, CDR2 ANQGSEA, per germline. The CDR3 is 13 residues long. With 7 bases removed from V and 6 bases from J, the gap between germline ends came to 16 bases. The CDR3 spells CSATGTSSNEQFF. CDR3 DNA sequence: TGCAGCGCTACCGGGACTTCCAGCAATGAGCAGTTCTTC.